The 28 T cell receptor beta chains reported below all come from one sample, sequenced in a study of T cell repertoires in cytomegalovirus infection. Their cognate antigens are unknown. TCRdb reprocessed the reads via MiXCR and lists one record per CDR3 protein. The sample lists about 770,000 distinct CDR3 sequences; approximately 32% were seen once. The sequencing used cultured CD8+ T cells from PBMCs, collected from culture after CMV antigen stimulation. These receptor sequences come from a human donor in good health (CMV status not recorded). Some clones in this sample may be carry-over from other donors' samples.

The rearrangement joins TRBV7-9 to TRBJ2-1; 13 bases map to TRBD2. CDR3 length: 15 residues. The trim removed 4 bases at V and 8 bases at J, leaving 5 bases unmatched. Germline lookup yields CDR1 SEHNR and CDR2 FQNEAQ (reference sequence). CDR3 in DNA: TGTGCCAGCAGCTGGGGACTAGCGGGGTGGGATGAGCAGTTCTTC. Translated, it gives CASSWGLAGWDEQFF.

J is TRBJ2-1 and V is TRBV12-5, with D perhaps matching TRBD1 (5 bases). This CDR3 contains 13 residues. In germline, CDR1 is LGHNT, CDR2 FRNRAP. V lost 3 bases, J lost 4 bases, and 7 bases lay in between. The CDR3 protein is CASGFDSYNEQFF. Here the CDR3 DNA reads TGTGCTAGTGGTTTCGACAGTTACAATGAGCAGTTCTTC.

CDR3 residues: CASKAGWQETQYF. The CDR3 DNA reads TGTGCCAGCAAGGCAGGGTGGCAAGAGACCCAGTACTTC. The genes are TRBV28 and TRBJ2-5; D may be TRBD1 (5 bases). Trimming cost V 7 bases and J 2 bases, with 11 bases left between them. The CDR3 sequence is 13 residues long. Germline values: CDR1 MDHEN, CDR2 SYDVKM.

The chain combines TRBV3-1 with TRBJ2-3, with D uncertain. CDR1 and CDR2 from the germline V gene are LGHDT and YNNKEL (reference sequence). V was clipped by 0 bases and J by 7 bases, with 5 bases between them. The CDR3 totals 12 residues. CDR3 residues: CASSQDWNTQYF. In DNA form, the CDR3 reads TGTGCCAGCAGCCAAGATTGGAATACGCAGTATTTT.

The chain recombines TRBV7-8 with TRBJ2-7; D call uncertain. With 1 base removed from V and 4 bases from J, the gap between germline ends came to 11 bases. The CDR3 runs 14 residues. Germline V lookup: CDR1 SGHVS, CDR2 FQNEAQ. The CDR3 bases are TGTGCCAGCAGCTTAGGGGTCTTGTCATACGAGCAGTACGTC. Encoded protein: CASSLGVLSYEQYV.

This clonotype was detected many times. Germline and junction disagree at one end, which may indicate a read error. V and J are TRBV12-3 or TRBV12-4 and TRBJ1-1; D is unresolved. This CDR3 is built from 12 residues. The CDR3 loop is CASSLEGTEAFF. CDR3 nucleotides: TGTGCCAGCAGCTTAGAGGGCACTGAAGCTTTCTTT.

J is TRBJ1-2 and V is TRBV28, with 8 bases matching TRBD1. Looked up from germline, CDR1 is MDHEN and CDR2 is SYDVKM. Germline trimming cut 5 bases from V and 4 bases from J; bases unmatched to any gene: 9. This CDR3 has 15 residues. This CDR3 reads CASSLRDRFFYGYTF. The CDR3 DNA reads TGTGCCAGCAGTCTACGGGACAGGTTCTTCTATGGCTACACCTTC.

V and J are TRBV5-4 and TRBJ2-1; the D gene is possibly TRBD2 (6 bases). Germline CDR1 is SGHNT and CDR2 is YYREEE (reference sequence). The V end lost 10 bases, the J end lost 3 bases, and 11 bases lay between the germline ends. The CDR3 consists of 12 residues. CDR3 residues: CAARGSYNEQFF. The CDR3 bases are TGTGCCGCTCGGGGGAGCTACAATGAGCAGTTCTTC.

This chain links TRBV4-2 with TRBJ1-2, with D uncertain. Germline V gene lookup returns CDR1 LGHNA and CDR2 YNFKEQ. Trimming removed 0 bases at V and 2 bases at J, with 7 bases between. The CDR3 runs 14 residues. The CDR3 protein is CASSQEWGNYGYTF. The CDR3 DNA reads TGTGCCAGCAGCCAAGAATGGGGAAACTATGGCTACACCTTC.

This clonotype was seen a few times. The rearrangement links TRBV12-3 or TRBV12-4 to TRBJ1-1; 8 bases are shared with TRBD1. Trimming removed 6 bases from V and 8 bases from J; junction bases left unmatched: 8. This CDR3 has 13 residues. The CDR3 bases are TGTGCCAGCAGCCAGGGACAGGAACCAGAAGCTTTCTTT. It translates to CASSQGQEPEAFF.

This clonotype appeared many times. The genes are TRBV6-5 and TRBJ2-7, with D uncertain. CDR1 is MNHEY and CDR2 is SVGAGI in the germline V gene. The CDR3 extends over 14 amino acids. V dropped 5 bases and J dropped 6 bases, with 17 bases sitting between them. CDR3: CASSPAMGLFEQYV. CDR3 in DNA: TGTGCCAGCAGTCCCGCAATGGGTCTCTTCGAGCAGTACGTC.

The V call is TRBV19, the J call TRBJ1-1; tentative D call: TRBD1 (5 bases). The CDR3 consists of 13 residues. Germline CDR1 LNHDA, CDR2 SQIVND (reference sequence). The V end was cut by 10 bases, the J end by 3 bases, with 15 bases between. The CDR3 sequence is CATQGRVDTEAFF. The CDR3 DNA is TGTGCCACCCAGGGAAGGGTGGACACTGAAGCTTTCTTT.

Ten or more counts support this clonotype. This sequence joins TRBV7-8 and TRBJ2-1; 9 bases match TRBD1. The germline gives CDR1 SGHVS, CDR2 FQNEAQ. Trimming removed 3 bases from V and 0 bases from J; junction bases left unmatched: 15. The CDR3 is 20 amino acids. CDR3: CASSFVPATGGPGSYNEQFF. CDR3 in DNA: TGTGCCAGCAGCTTCGTTCCGGCCACAGGGGGCCCCGGCTCCTACAATGAGCAGTTCTTC.

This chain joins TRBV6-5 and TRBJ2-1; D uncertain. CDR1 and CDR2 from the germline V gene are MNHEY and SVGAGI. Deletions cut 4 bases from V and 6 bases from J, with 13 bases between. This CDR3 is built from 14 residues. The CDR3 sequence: CASSWRSLVNEQFF. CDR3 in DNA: TGTGCCAGCAGTTGGCGATCGCTAGTCAATGAGCAGTTCTTC.

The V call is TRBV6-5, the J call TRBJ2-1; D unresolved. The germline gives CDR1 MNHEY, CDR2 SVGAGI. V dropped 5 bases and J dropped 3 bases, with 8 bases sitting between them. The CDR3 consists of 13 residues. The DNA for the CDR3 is TGTGCCAGCAGTCCCCGGATCTACAATGAGCAGTTCTTC. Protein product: CASSPRIYNEQFF.

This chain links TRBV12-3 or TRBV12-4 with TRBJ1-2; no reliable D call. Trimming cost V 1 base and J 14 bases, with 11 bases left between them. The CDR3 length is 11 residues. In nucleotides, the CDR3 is TGTGCCAGCAGTTTAGGGCAGGAAGAGACCTTC. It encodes CASSLGQEETF.

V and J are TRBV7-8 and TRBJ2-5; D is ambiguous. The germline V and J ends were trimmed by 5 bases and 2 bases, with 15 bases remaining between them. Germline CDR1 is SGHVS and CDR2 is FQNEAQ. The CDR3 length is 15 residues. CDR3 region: CASSPRTRGQETQYF. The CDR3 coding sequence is TGTGCCAGCAGCCCTCGGACCCGAGGACAAGAGACCCAGTACTTC. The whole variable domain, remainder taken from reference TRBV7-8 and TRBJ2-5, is GAGVSQSPRYKVAKRGQDVALRCDPISGHVSLFWYQQALGQGPEFLTYFQNEAQLDKSGLPSDRFFAERPEGSVSTLKIQRTQQEDSAVYLCASSPRTRGQETQYFGPGTRLLVL.

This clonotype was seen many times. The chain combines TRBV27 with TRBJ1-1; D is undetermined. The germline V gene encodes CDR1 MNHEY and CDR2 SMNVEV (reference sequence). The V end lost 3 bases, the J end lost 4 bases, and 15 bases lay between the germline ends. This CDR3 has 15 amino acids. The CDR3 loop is CASSLSRTGSTEAFF. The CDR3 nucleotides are TGTGCCAGCAGTTTGAGTCGGACCGGGAGCACTGAAGCTTTCTTT.

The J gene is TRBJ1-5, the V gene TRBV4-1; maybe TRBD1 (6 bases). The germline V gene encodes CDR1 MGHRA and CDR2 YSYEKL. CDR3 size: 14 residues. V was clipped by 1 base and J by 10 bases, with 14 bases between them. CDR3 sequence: CASSQVGGAEPQHF. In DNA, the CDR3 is TGCGCCAGCAGCCAAGTGGGGGGGGCAGAACCCCAGCATTTT.

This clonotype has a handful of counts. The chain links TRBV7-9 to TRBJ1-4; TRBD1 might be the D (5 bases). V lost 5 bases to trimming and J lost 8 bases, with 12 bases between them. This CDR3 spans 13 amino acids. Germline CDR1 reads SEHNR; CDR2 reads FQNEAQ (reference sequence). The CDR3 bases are TGTGCCAGCAGCCCGGGACCGGGGGAAAAACTGTTTTTT. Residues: CASSPGPGEKLFF.

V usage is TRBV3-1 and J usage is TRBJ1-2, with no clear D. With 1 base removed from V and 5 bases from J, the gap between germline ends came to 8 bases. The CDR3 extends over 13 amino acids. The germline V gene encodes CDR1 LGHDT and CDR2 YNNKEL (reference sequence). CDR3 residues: CASSQVIGYGYTF. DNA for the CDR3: TGTGCCAGCAGCCAAGTTATTGGGTATGGCTACACCTTC.

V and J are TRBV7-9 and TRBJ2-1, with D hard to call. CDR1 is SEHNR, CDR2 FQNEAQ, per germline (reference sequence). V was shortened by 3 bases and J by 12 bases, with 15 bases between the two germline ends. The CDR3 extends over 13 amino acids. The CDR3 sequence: CASSLRQLTTQFF. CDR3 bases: TGTGCCAGCAGCTTGAGGCAATTAACGACGCAGTTCTTC.

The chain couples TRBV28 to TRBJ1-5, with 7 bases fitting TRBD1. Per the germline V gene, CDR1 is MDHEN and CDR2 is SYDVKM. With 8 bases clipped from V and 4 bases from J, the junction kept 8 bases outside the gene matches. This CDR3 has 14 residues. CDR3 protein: CASRPGTANQPQHF. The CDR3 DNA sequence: TGTGCCAGCCGACCCGGGACAGCAAATCAGCCCCAGCATTTT.

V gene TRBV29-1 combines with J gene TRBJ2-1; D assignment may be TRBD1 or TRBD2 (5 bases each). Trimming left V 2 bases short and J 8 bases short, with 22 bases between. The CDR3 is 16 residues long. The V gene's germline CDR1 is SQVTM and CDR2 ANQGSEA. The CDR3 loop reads CSVEHGAVGPHHEQFF. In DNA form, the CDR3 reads TGCAGCGTTGAACACGGGGCGGTCGGGCCACACCATGAGCAGTTCTTC.

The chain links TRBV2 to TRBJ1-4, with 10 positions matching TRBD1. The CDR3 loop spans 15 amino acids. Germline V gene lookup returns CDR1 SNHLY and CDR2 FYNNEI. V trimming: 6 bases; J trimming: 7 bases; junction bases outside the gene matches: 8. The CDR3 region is CASSWGQGRGEKLFF. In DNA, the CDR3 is TGTGCCAGCAGCTGGGGACAGGGGCGGGGTGAAAAACTGTTTTTT.

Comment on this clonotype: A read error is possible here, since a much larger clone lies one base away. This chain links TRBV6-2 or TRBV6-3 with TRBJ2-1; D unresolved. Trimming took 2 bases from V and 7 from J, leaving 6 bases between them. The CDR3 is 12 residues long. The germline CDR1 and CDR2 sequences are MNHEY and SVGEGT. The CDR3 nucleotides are TGTGCCAGCAGTTACCCAGAAAATGAGCAGTTCTTC. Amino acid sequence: CASSYPENEQFF.

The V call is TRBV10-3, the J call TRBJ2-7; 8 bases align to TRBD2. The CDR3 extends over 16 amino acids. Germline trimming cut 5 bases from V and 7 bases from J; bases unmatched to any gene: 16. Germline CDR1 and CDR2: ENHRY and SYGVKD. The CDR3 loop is CAISIEGGTRSGEQYV. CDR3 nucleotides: TGTGCCATCAGTATAGAGGGGGGGACTAGGTCCGGTGAGCAGTACGTC.

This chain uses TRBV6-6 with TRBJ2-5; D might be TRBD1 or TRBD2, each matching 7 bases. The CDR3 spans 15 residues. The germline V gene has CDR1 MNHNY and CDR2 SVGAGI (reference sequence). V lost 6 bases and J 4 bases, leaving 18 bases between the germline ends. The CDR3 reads CASRHSGGAIETQYF. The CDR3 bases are TGTGCCAGCAGACACTCAGGGGGGGCCATAGAGACCCAGTACTTC.